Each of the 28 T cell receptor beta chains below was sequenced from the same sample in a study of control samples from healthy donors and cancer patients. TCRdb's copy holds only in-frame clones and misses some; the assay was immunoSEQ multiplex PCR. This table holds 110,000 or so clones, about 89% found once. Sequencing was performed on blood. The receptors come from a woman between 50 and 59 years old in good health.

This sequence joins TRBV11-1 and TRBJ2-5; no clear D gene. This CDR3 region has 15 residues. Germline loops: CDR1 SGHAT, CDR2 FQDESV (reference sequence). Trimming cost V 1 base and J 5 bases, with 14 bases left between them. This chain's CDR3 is CASSLGTPYGETQYF. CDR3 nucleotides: TGTGCCAGCAGCTTAGGAACCCCCTACGGGGAGACCCAGTACTTC.

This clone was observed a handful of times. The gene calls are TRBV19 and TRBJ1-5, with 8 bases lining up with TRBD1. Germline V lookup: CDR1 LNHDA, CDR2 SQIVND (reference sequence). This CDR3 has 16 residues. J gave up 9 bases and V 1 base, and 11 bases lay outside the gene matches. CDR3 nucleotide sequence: TGTGCCAGTAGTATAGGGACAGGGAGTCGGGGAGGGCCCCAGCATTTT. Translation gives CASSIGTGSRGGPQHF.

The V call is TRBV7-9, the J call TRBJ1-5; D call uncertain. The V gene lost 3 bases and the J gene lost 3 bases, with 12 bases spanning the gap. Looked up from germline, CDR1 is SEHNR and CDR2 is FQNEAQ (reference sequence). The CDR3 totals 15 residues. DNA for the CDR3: TGTGCCAGCAGCTTCGGTGATGTAACCAATCAGCCCCAGCATTTT. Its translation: CASSFGDVTNQPQHF.

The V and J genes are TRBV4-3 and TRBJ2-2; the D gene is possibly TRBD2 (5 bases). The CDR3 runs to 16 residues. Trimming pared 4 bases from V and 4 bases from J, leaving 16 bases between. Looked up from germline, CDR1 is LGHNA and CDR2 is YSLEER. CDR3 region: CASSLEPTSSTGELFF. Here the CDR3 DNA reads TGCGCCAGCAGCCTTGAGCCCACTAGTAGCACCGGGGAGCTGTTTTTT.

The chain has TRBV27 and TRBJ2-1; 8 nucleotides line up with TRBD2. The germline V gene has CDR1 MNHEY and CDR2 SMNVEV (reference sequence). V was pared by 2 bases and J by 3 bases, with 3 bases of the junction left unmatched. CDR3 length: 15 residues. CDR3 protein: CASSLAGGDYNEQFF. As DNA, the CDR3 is TGTGCCAGCAGTTTAGCGGGGGGCGACTACAATGAGCAGTTCTTC.

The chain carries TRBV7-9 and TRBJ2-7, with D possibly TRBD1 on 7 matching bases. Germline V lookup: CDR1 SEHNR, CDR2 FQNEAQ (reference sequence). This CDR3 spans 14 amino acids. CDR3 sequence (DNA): TGTGCCAACAGCTTAGCGCGGGACAGCTACGAGCAGTACGTC. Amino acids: CANSLARDSYEQYV.

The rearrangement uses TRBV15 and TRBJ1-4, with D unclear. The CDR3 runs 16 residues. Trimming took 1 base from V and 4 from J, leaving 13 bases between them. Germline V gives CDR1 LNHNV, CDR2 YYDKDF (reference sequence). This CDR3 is CATSRGSTTDNEKLFF. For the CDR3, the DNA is TGTGCCACCAGCAGAGGGTCAACCACAGATAATGAAAAACTGTTTTTT.

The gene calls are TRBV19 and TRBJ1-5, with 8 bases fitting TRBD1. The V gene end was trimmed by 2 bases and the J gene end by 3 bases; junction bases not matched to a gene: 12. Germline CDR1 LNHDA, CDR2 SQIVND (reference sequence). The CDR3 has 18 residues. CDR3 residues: CASSIWGGTGLNNQPQHF. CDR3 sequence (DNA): TGTGCCAGTAGTATATGGGGAGGGACAGGTTTGAACAATCAGCCCCAGCATTTT. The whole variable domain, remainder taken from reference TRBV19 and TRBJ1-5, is DGGITQSPKYLFRKEGQNVTLSCEQNLNHDAMYWYRQDPGQGLRLIYYSQIVNDFQKGDIAEGYSVSREKKESFPLTVTSAQKNPTAFYLCASSIWGGTGLNNQPQHFGDGTRLSIL.

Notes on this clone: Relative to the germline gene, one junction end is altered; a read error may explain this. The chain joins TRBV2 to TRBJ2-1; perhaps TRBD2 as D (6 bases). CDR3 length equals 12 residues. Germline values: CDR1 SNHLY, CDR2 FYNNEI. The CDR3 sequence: CASSEGGEAKLF. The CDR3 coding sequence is TGTGCCAGCAGTGAAGGGGGGGAAGCCAAGCTCTTC.

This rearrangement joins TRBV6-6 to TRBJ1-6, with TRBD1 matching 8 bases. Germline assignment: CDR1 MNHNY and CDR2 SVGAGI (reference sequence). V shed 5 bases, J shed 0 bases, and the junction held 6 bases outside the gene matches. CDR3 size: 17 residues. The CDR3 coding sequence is TGTGCCAGCAGTCCTCAGGGGGCCTCCTCCTATAATTCACCCCTCCACTTT. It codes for CASSPQGASSYNSPLHF.

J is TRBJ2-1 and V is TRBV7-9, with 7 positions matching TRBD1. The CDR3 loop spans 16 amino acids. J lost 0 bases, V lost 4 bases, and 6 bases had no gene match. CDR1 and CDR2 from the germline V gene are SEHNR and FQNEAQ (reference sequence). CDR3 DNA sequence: TGTGCCAGCAGCTCGGACAGGACACCCTCCTACAATGAGCAGTTCTTC. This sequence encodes CASSSDRTPSYNEQFF.

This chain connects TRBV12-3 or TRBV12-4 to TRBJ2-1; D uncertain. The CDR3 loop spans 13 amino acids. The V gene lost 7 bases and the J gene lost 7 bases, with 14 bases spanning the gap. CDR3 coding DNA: TGTGCCAGCAACCTCCTGGGTCCTAATGAGCAGTTCTTC. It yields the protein CASNLLGPNEQFF.

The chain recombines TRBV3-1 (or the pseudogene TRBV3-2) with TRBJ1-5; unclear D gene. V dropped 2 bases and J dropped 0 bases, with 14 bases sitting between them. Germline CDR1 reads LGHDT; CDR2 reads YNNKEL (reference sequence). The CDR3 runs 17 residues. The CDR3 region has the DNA TGTGCCAGCAGCCAATTCCGCGGCGGGGATAGCAATCAGCCCCAGCATTTT. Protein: CASSQFRGGDSNQPQHF.

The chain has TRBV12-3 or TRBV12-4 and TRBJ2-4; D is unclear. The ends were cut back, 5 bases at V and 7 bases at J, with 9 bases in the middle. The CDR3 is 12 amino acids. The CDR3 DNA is TGTGCCAGCAGTCCCCGGGCGAACATTCAGTACTTC. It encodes CASSPRANIQYF.

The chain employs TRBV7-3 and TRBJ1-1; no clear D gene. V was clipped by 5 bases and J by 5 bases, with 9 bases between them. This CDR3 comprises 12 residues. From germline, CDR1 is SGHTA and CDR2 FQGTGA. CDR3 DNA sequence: TGTGCCAGCAGCCCGGTAGGGACTGAAGCTTTCTTT. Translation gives CASSPVGTEAFF.

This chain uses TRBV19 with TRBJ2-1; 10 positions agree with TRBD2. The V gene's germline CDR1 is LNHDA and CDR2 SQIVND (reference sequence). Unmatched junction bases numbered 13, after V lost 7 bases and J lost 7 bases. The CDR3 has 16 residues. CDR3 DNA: TGTGCCAGTATCCGTTGGGCTAGCGGGAGTATTAATGAGCAGTTCTTC. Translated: CASIRWASGSINEQFF.

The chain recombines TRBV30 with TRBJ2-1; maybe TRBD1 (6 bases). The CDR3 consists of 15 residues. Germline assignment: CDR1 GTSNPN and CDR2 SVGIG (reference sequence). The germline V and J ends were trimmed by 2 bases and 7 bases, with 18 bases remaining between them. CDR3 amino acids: CAWSPDHRATNEQFF. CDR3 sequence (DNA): TGTGCCTGGAGTCCCGATCACAGGGCAACGAATGAGCAGTTCTTC.

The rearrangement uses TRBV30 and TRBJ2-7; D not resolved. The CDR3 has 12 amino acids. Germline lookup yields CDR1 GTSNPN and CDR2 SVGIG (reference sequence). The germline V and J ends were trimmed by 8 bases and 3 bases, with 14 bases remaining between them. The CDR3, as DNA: TGTGCCCCCCCCCGGACGGTCTACGAGCAGTACTTC. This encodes CAPPRTVYEQYF.

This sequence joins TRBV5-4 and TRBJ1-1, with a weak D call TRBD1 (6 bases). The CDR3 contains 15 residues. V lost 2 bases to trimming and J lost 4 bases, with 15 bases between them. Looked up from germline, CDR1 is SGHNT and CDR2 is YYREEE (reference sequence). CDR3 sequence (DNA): TGTGCCAGCAGCTTATCCGCTACAGGGAGCACTGAAGCTTTCTTT. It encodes CASSLSATGSTEAFF.

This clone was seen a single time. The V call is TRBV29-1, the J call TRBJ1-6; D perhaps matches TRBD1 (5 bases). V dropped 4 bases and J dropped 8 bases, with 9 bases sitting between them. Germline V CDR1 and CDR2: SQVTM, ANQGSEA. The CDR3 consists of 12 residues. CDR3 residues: CSVGTRDSPLHF. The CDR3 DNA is TGCAGCGTTGGGACAAGGGATTCACCCCTCCACTTT.

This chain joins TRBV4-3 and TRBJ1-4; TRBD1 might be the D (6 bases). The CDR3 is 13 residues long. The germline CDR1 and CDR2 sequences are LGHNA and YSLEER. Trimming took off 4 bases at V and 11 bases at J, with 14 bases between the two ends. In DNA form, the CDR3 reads TGCGCCAGCAGCCCTATCGGGGGCGAGAAACTGTTTTTT. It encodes CASSPIGGEKLFF.

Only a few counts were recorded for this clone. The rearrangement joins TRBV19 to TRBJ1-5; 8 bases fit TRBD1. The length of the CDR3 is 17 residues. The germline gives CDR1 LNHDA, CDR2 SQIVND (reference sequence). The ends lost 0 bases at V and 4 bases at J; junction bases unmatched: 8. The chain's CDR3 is CASSIEPTGAGNQPQHF. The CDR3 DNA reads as TGTGCCAGTAGTATAGAGCCGACAGGGGCAGGAAATCAGCCCCAGCATTTT.

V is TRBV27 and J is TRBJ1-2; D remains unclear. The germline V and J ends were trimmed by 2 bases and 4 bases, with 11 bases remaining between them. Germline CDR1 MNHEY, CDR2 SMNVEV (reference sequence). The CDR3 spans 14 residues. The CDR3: CASSLRARGYGYTF. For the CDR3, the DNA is TGTGCCAGCAGTTTAAGGGCGCGTGGCTATGGCTACACCTTC.

The CDR3 coding sequence is TGTGCCTGGAGCCTACAGGGAGGTACCCCCCAGCATTTT. It specifies CAWSLQGGTPQHF. This rearrangement joins TRBV30 to TRBJ1-5, with a weak D call TRBD1 (6 bases). V was clipped by 3 bases and J by 10 bases, with 16 bases between them. Germline-derived CDR1 and CDR2 are GTSNPN and SVGIG (reference sequence). The length of the CDR3 is 13 residues.

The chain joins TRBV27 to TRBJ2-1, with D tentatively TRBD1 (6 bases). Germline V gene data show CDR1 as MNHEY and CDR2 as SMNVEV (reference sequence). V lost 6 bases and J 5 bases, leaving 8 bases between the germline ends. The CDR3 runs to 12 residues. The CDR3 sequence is CASRNRDNEQFF. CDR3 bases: TGTGCCAGCAGGAACAGGGACAATGAGCAGTTCTTC.

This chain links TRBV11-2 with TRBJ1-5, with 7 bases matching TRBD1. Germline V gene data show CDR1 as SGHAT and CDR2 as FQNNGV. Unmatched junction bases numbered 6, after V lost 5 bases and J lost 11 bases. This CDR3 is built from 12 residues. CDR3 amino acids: CASSRQGMAQHF. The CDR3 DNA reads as TGTGCCAGCAGCCGACAGGGCATGGCCCAGCATTTT.

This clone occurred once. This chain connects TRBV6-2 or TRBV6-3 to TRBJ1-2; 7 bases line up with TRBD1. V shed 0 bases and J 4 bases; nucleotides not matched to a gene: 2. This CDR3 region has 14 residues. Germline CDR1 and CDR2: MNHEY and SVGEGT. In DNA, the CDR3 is TGTGCCAGCAGTTACTCGACAGGGATCTATGGCTACACCTTC. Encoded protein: CASSYSTGIYGYTF.

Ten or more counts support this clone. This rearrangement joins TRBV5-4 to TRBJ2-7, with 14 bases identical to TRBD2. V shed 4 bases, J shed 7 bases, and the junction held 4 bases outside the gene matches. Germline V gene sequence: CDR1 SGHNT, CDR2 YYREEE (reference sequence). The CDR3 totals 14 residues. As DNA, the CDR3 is TGTGCCAGCAGCGCCAGACTAGCGGGAGGGGAGCAGTACGTC. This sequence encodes CASSARLAGGEQYV.